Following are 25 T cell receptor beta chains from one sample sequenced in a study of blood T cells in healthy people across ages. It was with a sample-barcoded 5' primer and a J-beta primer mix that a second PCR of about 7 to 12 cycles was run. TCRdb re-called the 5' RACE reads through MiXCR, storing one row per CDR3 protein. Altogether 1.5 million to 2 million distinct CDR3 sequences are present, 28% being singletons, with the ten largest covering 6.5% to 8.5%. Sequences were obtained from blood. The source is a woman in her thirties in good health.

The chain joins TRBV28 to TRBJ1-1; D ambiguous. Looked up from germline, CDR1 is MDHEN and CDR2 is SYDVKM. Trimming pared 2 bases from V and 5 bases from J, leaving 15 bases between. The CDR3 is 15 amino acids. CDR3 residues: CASSLDVMGGTEAFF. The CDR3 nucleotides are TGTGCCAGCAGTTTAGACGTAATGGGAGGGACTGAAGCTTTCTTT.

The chain's CDR3 is CASSPEAAQETQYF. The CDR3 DNA follows: TGTGCCAGCTCACCAGAGGCAGCTCAAGAGACCCAGTACTTC. The chain couples TRBV18 to TRBJ2-5, with unresolved D. Germline loops: CDR1 KGHSH, CDR2 LQKENI. This CDR3 is 14 amino acids long. V lost 2 bases and J lost 2, with 9 bases in between.

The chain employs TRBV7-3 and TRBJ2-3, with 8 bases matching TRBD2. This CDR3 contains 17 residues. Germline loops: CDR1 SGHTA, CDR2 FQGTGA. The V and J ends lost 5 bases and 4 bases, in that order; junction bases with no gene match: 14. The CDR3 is CASSERSVSGGADTQYF. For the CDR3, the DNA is TGTGCCAGCAGCGAAAGGTCCGTGAGCGGGGGTGCAGATACGCAGTATTTT. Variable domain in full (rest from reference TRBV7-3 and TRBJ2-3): GAGVSQTPSNKVTEKGKYVELRCDPISGHTALYWYRQSLGQGPEFLIYFQGTGAADDSGLPNDRFFAVRPEGSVSTLKIQRTERGDSAVYLCASSERSVSGGADTQYFGPGTRLTVL.

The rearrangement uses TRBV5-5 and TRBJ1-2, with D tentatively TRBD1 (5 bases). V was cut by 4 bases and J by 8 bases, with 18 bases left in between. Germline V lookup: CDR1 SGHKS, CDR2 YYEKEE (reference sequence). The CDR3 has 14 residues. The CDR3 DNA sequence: TGTGCCAGCAGCCCGTCAAGCGGGGGTCAAGGCTACACCTTC. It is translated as CASSPSSGGQGYTF.

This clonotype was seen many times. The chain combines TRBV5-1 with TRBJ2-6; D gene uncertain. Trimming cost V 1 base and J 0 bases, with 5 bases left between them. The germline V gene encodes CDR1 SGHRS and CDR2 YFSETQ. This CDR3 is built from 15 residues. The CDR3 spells CASSLQSSGANVLTF. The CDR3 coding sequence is TGCGCCAGCAGCTTGCAAAGCTCTGGGGCCAACGTCCTGACTTTC.

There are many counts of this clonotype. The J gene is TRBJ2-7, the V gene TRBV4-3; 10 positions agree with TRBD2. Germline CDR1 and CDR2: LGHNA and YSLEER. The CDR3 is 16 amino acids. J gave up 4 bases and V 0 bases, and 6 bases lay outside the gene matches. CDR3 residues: CASSQDRAGGYYEQYF. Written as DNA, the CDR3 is TGCGCCAGCAGCCAAGATCGAGCGGGAGGGTATTACGAGCAGTACTTC.

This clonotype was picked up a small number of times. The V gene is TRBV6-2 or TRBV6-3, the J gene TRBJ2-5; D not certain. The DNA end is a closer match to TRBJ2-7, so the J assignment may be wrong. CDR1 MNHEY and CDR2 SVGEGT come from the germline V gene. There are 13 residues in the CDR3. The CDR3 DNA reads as TGTGCCAGCACAAGGAACCCAGTTTACGAGCAGTACTTC. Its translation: CASTRNPVYEQYF.

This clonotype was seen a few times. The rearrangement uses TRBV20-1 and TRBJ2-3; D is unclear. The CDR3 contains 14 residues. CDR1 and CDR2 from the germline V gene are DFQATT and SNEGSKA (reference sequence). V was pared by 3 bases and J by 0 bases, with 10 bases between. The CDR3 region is CSASPPSSTDTQYF. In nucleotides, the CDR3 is TGCAGTGCTAGCCCCCCCTCTAGCACAGATACGCAGTATTTT.

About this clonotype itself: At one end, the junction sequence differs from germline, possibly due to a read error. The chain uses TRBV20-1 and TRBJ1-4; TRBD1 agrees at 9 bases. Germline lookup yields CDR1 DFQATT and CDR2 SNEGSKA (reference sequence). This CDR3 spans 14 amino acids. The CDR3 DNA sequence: TGCGGTGCTAGACCGGGACAGGGAGGCGAAAAACTGTTTTTT. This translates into CGARPGQGGEKLFF.

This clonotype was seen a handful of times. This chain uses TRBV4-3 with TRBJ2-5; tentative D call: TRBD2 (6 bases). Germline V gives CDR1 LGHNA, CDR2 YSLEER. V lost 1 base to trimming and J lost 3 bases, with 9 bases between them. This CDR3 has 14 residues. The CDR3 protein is CASSQALAEETQYF. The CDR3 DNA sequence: TGCGCCAGCAGCCAAGCACTAGCCGAAGAGACCCAGTACTTC.

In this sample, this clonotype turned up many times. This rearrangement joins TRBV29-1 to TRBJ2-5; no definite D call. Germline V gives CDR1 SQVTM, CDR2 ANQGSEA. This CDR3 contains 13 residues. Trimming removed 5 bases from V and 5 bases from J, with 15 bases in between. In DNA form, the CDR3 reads TGCAGCGTTCAAGGAAGGGTGAAGGAGACCCAGTACTTC. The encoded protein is CSVQGRVKETQYF.

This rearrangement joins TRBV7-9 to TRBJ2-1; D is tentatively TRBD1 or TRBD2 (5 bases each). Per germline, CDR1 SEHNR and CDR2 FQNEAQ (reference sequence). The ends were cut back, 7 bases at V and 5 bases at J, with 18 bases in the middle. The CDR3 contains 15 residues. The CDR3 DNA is TGTGCCAGCATCCCAACCGGGACCCACCACAATGAGCAGTTCTTC. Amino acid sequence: CASIPTGTHHNEQFF.

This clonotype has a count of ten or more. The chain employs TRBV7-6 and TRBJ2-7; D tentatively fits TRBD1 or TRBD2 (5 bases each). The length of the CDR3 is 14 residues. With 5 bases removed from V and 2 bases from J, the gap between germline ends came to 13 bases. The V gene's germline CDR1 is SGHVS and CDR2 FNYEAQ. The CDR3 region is CASSGGVGTYEQYF. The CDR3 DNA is TGTGCCAGCAGCGGGGGTGTGGGCACCTACGAGCAGTACTTC.

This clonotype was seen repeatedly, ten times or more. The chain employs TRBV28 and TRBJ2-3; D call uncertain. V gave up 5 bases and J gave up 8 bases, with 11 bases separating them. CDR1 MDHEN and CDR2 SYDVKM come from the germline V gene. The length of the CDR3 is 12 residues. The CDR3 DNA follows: TGTGCCAGCAGTGACCCTCCGACTACGCAGTATTTT. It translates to CASSDPPTTQYF. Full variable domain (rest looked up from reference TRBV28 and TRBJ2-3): DVKVTQSSRYLVKRTGEKVFLECVQDMDHENMFWYRQDPGLGLRLIYFSYDVKMKEKGDIPEGYSVSREKKERFSLILESASTNQTSMYLCASSDPPTTQYFGPGTRLTVL.

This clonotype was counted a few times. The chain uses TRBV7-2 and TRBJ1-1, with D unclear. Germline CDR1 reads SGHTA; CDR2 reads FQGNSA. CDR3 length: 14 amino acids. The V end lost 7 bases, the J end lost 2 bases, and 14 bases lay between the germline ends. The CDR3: CASTQSAGNTEAFF. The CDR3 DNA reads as TGTGCCAGCACCCAAAGTGCTGGCAACACTGAAGCTTTCTTT.

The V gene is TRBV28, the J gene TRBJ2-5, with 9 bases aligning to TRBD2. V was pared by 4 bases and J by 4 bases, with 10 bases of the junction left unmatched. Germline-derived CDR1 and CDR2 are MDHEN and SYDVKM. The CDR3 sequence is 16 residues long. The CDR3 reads CASSSPGGGAAETQYF. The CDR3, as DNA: TGTGCCAGCAGTTCTCCTGGCGGGGGGGCCGCAGAGACCCAGTACTTC.

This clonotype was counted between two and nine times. The chain's CDR3 is CASNRESEAQYF. CDR3 sequence (DNA): TGTGCCAGCAACAGAGAGTCGGAGGCCCAGTACTTC. The chain links TRBV25-1 to TRBJ2-5, with D possibly being TRBD2 (5 bases). Germline CDR1 MGHDK, CDR2 SYGVNS. The CDR3 loop spans 12 amino acids. V shed 7 bases and J shed 9 bases, with 15 bases lying between them.

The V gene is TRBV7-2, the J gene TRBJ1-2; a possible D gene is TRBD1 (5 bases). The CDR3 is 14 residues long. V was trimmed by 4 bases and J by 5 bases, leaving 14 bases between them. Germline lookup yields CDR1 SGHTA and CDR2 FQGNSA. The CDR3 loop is CASSWSGLGYGYTF. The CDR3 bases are TGTGCCAGCAGCTGGTCAGGGCTAGGGTATGGCTACACCTTC.

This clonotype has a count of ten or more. This chain's CDR3 is CASSINGREDEQFF. CDR3 nucleotide sequence: TGTGCCAGTAGTATAAACGGGAGGGAGGATGAGCAGTTCTTC. This chain connects TRBV19 to TRBJ2-1, with 8 bases identical to TRBD2. In germline, CDR1 is LNHDA, CDR2 SQIVND (reference sequence). J lost 8 bases, V lost 2 bases, and 5 bases had no gene match. The CDR3 has 14 amino acids.

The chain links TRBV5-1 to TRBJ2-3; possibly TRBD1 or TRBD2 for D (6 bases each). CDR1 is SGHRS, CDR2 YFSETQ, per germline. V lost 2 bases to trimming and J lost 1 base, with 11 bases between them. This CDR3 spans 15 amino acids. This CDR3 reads CASSFGGPGTDTQYF. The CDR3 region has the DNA TGCGCCAGCAGCTTTGGGGGGCCCGGCACAGATACGCAGTATTTT.

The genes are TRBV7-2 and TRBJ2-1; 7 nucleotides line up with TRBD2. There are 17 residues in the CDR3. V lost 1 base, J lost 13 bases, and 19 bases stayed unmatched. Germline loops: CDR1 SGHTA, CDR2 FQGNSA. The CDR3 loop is CASSLGGGSGVGETQFF. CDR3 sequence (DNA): TGTGCCAGCAGCTTAGGGGGAGGGAGCGGGGTTGGAGAGACCCAGTTCTTC.

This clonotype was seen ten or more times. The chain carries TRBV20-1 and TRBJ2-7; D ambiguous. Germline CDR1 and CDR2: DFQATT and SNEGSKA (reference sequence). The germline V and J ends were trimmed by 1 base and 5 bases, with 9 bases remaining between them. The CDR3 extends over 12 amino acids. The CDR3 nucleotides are TGCAGTGCTAGAGTTCGGGTAGACGAGCAGTACTTC. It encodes CSARVRVDEQYF.

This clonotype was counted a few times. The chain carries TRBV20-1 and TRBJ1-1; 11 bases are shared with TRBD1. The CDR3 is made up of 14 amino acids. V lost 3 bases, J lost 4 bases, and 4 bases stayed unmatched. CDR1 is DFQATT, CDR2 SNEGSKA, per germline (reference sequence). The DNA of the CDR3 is TGCAGTGCTAGGGCGGGGACAGGGGGCACTGAAGCTTTCTTT. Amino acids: CSARAGTGGTEAFF.

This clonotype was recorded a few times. The DNA of the CDR3 is TGTGCCAGCAGTTTCTATGGGGGGAGCACTGAAGCTTTCTTT. Translated, it gives CASSFYGGSTEAFF. V gene TRBV12-3 or TRBV12-4 combines with J gene TRBJ1-1; TRBD1 might be the D (5 bases). V was clipped by 3 bases and J by 4 bases, with 12 bases between them. The CDR3 is made up of 14 amino acids.

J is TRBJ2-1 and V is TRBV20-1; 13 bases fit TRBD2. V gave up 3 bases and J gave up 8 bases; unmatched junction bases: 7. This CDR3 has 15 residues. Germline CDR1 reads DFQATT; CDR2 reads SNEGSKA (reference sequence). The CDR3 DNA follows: TGCAGTGCTAGGCAAACTAGCGGGAGGGTCCATGAGCAGTTCTTC. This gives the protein CSARQTSGRVHEQFF.